This TCR beta chain emerged from a study of blood T cell repertoires in COVID-19. Study-level background: Sites in the United States, Italy and Spain provided acute and convalescent COVID-19 samples. Sources were T cells, B-cell-depleted T cells, or PBMCs; the material itself was cDNA or gDNA.

The CDR3 consists of 13 residues. CDR1 and CDR2 (germline): LNHDA, SQIVND (reference sequence). V dropped 5 bases and J dropped 9; count of bases not matched to a gene: 6. Patients from Seattle were sampled longitudinally, starting during active infection. As originally analysed: The authors estimated nucleated cell counts from reference gene primer amplification. Sequenced by immunoSEQ multiplex PCR; TCRdb stores in-frame clones only, minus some. V, J and clone size are those of that table, while D and trimming were read from the DNA. Here the sample spans approximately 170,000 clones, around 85% being singletons.

The chain couples TRBV19 to TRBJ2-1; 8 bases map to TRBD1. The sequence derives from a man aged 80 or over with COVID-19, enrolled during active disease. The material sequenced was peripheral blood. The CDR3 reads CASSQQGVGEQFF. Here the CDR3 DNA reads TGTGCCAGTAGTCAACAGGGGGTGGGTGAGCAGTTCTTC.